This is a list of T cell receptor beta chains from one sample in a study of cytomegalovirus exposure and HLA in healthy donors. TCRdb keeps only in-frame clones here, not all; method: immunoSEQ multiplex PCR. The table shows 240,000 or so clones, with about 80% occurring only once. Material: PBMCs. The receptors were sampled from a woman aged 55 to 70 in good health and CMV-seropositive. Each CDR3 is given with its conserved first and last residue. A D gene is named only where the DNA matches it firmly. A row's size may be missing; if present it is once, few, many or a size class.

TRBV5-5	TRBJ2-7	.	.	TGTGCCAGCAGGCTAGAGTACGAGCAGTACTTC	CASRLEYEQYF
TRBV5-1	TRBJ2-3	.	.	TGCGCCAGCAGCTTGGTGCTAGACGTAGATACGCAGTATTTT	CASSLVLDVDTQYF
TRBV9	TRBJ2-3	TRBD2	.	TGTGCCAGCAGCGTTAGCGGGAGGGGGAGCACAGATACGCAGTATTTT	CASSVSGRGSTDTQYF
TRBV6-1	TRBJ1-2	.	.	TGTGCCAGCAGTCGGACATCTTATGGCTACACCTTC	CASSRTSYGYTF
TRBV6-1	TRBJ1-1	TRBD1	.	TGTGCCAGCAGTGAAAAAAGGGGGCTAGACACTGAAGCTTTCTTT	CASSEKRGLDTEAFF
TRBV9	TRBJ1-1	.	.	TGTGCCAGCAGCGTAACCCTCGAGGTCACTGAAGCTTTCTTT	CASSVTLEVTEAFF
TRBV30	TRBJ1-1	.	few	TGTGCCTGGAGTGTGGGCGGGGGAGCTTTCTTT	CAWSVGGGAFF
TRBV4-2	TRBJ2-3	.	.	TGTGCCAGCAGCCAAGTTGCTGTGGGAGGAACAGATACGCAGTATTTT	CASSQVAVGGTDTQYF
TRBV2	TRBJ1-5	.	.	TGTGCCAGCAAGGCGACAGGCGATAGCAATCAGCCCCAGCATTTT	CASKATGDSNQPQHF
TRBV5-1	TRBJ2-7	TRBD2	.	TGCGCCAGCACCCCTATCTCCCCGGGACTAGCGGATCAGCAGTACTTC	CASTPISPGLADQQYF
TRBV19	TRBJ2-2	TRBD2	.	TGTGCCAGTAGGCTAGCGGGACTCACCGGGGAGCTGTTTTTT	CASRLAGLTGELFF
TRBV19	TRBJ2-5	TRBD2	.	TGTGCCAGTAGTATGGATTCCGGCGGGAGGGCCATGGAGACCCAGTACTTC	CASSMDSGGRAMETQYF
TRBV2	TRBJ2-1	TRBD1	once	TGTGCCAGCATCCCTCTCAAGGGGGCCGGAGTTAATGAGCAGTTCTTC	CASIPLKGAGVNEQFF
TRBV11-2	TRBJ2-6	.	.	TGTGCCGGCAGCTTAGCACAGGGTCAGGGAGTCTCTGGGGCCAACGTCCTGACTTTC	CAGSLAQGQGVSGANVLTF